These 21 T cell receptor beta chains originate from one sample sequenced in a study of T cells after yellow fever vaccination. TCRdb reprocessed the 5' RACE reads via MiXCR and lists one record per CDR3 protein. The sample contains a few hundred thousand distinct CDR3 sequences, about a sixth of which appear only once. Specimen: PBMCs, collected about 5 days after the first yellow fever vaccination. The receptors were sampled from a man aged 18 to 29 who received the YFV17D yellow fever vaccine.

As for this clonotype: At one end, the junction sequence differs from germline, possibly due to a read error. V gene TRBV19 combines with J gene TRBJ2-2, with TRBD1 as a possible D gene (5 bases). Germline V lookup: CDR1 LNHDA, CDR2 SQIVND (reference sequence). CDR3 length: 14 amino acids. CDR3 sequence: CASSKPDSTGELFF. CDR3 DNA: TGTGCCAGTAGTAAGCCAGACAGCACCGGAGAGCTGTTTTTT.

This clonotype occurred a few times. The J gene is TRBJ1-1, the V gene TRBV7-9; no firm D call. V was clipped by 3 bases and J by 6 bases, with 8 bases between them. The CDR3 spans 12 residues. Germline values: CDR1 SEHNR, CDR2 FQNEAQ (reference sequence). In nucleotides, the CDR3 is TGTGCCAGCAGCTTGGTCGGCCCTGAAGCTTTCTTT. This codes for CASSLVGPEAFF.

In its sample, this clonotype was seen a few times. This chain joins TRBV2 and TRBJ2-1, with TRBD2 as a possible D gene (6 bases). The CDR3 is 11 amino acids. Trimming left V 6 bases short and J 9 bases short, with 9 bases between. The germline gives CDR1 SNHLY, CDR2 FYNNEI. The CDR3 nucleotides are TGTGCCAGCAGGCAGGAGGGTGAGCAGTTCTTC. Translated, it gives CASRQEGEQFF.

CDR3 coding DNA: TGCGCCAGCAGCCAAGATCGGACAGGGGGCGCGGATACGCAGTATTTT. Translated, it gives CASSQDRTGGADTQYF. The V and J genes are TRBV4-3 and TRBJ2-3; 11 bases agree with TRBD1. Germline CDR1 reads LGHNA; CDR2 reads YSLEER. V dropped 0 bases and J dropped 6; count of bases not matched to a gene: 5. The CDR3 totals 16 residues.

The chain links TRBV5-4 to TRBJ2-7, with D possibly TRBD2 on 6 matching bases. The CDR3 spans 14 residues. CDR1 and CDR2 (germline): SGHNT, YYREEE (reference sequence). V was clipped by 3 bases and J by 0 bases, with 10 bases between them. CDR3 sequence reads: CASSWDGSSYEQYV. Here the CDR3 DNA reads TGTGCCAGCAGCTGGGACGGGAGCTCCTACGAGCAGTACGTC.

The V call is TRBV6-1, the J call TRBJ2-5; possibly TRBD1 for D (6 bases). CDR3 length: 13 amino acids. Germline V gene lookup returns CDR1 MNHNS and CDR2 SASEGT. The V gene lost 6 bases and the J gene lost 5 bases, with 13 bases spanning the gap. In DNA form, the CDR3 reads TGTGCCAGCAGCGCAGGGGCATGGGAGACCCAGTACTTC. Translation: CASSAGAWETQYF.

In its sample, this clonotype was seen a few times. The chain recombines TRBV28 with TRBJ2-7, with a possible D match to TRBD1 (5 bases). Germline-derived CDR1 and CDR2 are MDHEN and SYDVKM. CDR3 length: 13 residues. Trimming shortened V by 6 bases and J by 2 bases, and 11 bases separated the two germline ends. In nucleotides, the CDR3 is TGTGCCAGCAGCTCACAGGTCACCTACGAGCAGTACGTC. Its translation: CASSSQVTYEQYV.

This clonotype showed up just a few times. The chain combines TRBV10-3 with TRBJ2-5; possibly TRBD2 for D (7 bases). CDR1 is ENHRY and CDR2 is SYGVKD in the germline V gene. V lost 2 bases to trimming and J lost 2 bases, with 18 bases between them. This CDR3 comprises 17 residues. CDR3 nucleotides: TGTGCCATCAGTGAGGGTGGGGGGGGCCCAGCGCAAGAGACCCAGTACTTC. Its protein product is CAISEGGGGPAQETQYF.

This clonotype was counted at least ten times. The J gene is TRBJ2-3, the V gene TRBV7-2, with D unresolved. The CDR3 is made up of 16 amino acids. Germline CDR1 is SGHTA and CDR2 is FQGNSA. Trimming took off 4 bases at V and 2 bases at J, with 16 bases between the two ends. CDR3 in amino acids: CASSSSGGFVTDTQYF. As DNA, the CDR3 is TGTGCCAGCAGCTCAAGTGGTGGGTTTGTCACAGATACGCAGTATTTT.

The chain joins TRBV12-3 or TRBV12-4 to TRBJ1-2; D not certain. The CDR3 has 11 amino acids. Trimming pared 5 bases from V and 8 bases from J, leaving 9 bases between. CDR3 coding DNA: TGTGCCAGCAGTCCCCAAGCGGGCTACACCTTC. This gives the protein CASSPQAGYTF.

The rearrangement uses TRBV27 and TRBJ2-1; D ambiguous. Looked up from germline, CDR1 is MNHEY and CDR2 is SMNVEV (reference sequence). CDR3 size: 14 residues. Trimming left V 0 bases short and J 3 bases short, with 6 bases between. The CDR3 protein is CASSLSGLYNEQFF. In DNA, the CDR3 is TGTGCCAGCAGTTTATCGGGCCTCTACAATGAGCAGTTCTTC.

This clonotype showed up just once. The chain employs TRBV6-2 or TRBV6-3 and TRBJ1-3, with TRBD1 as a possible D gene (6 bases). V was clipped by 6 bases and J by 0 bases, with 18 bases between them. The germline V gene has CDR1 MNHEY and CDR2 SVGEGT. The length of the CDR3 is 17 residues. This CDR3 reads CASRAGFTGRSGNTIYF. CDR3 sequence (DNA): TGTGCCAGCAGGGCCGGCTTCACAGGGCGCTCTGGAAACACCATATATTTT.

This clonotype was counted a few times. This chain connects TRBV30 to TRBJ1-2; tentative D call: TRBD1 (5 bases). The V gene lost 2 bases and the J gene lost 3 bases, with 13 bases spanning the gap. CDR3 size: 14 residues. Per germline, CDR1 GTSNPN and CDR2 SVGIG (reference sequence). The DNA of the CDR3 is TGTGCCTGGAGTCAGGGCAGATTATACTATGGCTACACCTTC. This encodes CAWSQGRLYYGYTF.

The V call is TRBV5-6, the J call TRBJ1-2; TRBD1 aligns across 7 bases. CDR3 length equals 15 residues. With 4 bases clipped from V and 4 bases from J, the junction kept 10 bases outside the gene matches. Germline lookup yields CDR1 SGHDT and CDR2 YYEEEE. The CDR3, as DNA: TGTGCCAGCAGCCTCGACAGGGAGGGAACCTATGGCTACACCTTC. Protein product: CASSLDREGTYGYTF. Full variable domain (outside the CDR3, taken from reference TRBV5-6 and TRBJ1-2): DAGVTQSPTHLIKTRGQQVTLRCSPKSGHDTVSWYQQALGQGPQFIFQYYEEEERQRGNFPDRFSGHQFPNYSSELNVNALLLGDSALYLCASSLDREGTYGYTFGSGTRLTVV.

The rearrangement joins TRBV4-1 to TRBJ1-6; D ambiguous. The CDR3 length is 17 residues. Looked up from germline, CDR1 is MGHRA and CDR2 is YSYEKL. The V end lost 5 bases, the J end lost 0 bases, and 14 bases lay between the germline ends. CDR3 DNA: TGCGCCAGCAGCTTACACATGGAAAGCTCCTATAATTCACCCCTCCACTTT. Translating gives CASSLHMESSYNSPLHF.

The genes are TRBV20-1 and TRBJ2-5; 10 bases align to TRBD2. Germline trimming cut 1 base from V and 2 bases from J; bases unmatched to any gene: 10. CDR1 is DFQATT, CDR2 SNEGSKA, per germline (reference sequence). There are 17 residues in the CDR3. In DNA, the CDR3 is TGCAGTGCTAGAGTTTGGGGCCTAGCGGGGGAACAAGAGACCCAGTACTTC. This encodes CSARVWGLAGEQETQYF.

V usage is TRBV6-2 or TRBV6-3 and J usage is TRBJ1-2, with unresolved D. The CDR3 extends over 16 amino acids. Germline lookup yields CDR1 MNHEY and CDR2 SVGEGT. V was pared by 4 bases and J by 4 bases, with 19 bases between. The DNA of the CDR3 is TGTGCCAGCAGTTGGCCTCGAGGTGGCACGTCCTATGGCTACACCTTC. Translated: CASSWPRGGTSYGYTF.

This clonotype was seen a handful of times. The chain is built from TRBV7-2 and TRBJ2-5, with a tentative D call TRBD2 (5 bases). Trimming left V 5 bases short and J 2 bases short, with 12 bases between. From germline, CDR1 is SGHTA and CDR2 FQGNSA. The CDR3 totals 14 residues. The CDR3 protein is CASSPADFQETQYF. DNA of the CDR3: TGTGCCAGCAGCCCCGCGGACTTTCAAGAGACCCAGTACTTC.

This clonotype was detected only a few times. This sequence joins TRBV12-3 or TRBV12-4 and TRBJ2-7, with D uncertain. The CDR3 loop spans 14 amino acids. The V and J ends lost 6 bases and 3 bases respectively, with 15 bases between them. The CDR3 reads CASSQASPYYEQYF. The CDR3 bases are TGTGCCAGCAGCCAAGCTTCCCCCTACTACGAGCAGTACTTC.

V gene TRBV7-9 combines with J gene TRBJ1-3; D ambiguous. This CDR3 region has 15 residues. V gave up 2 bases and J gave up 0 bases, with 8 bases separating them. Germline CDR1 and CDR2: SEHNR and FQNEAQ (reference sequence). CDR3 in amino acids: CASSLFGVSGNTIYF. CDR3 DNA sequence: TGTGCCAGCAGCTTATTTGGGGTCTCTGGAAACACCATATATTTT.

This clonotype was counted between two and nine times. V is TRBV10-3 and J is TRBJ1-1, with a tentative D call TRBD1 (5 bases). The CDR3 sequence is 12 residues long. Deletions cut 11 bases from V and 4 bases from J, with 14 bases between. The V gene's germline CDR1 is ENHRY and CDR2 SYGVKD. The DNA for the CDR3 is TGTGCCTTAAGGGGTGAGGGCACTGAAGCTTTCTTT. This gives the protein CALRGEGTEAFF.